One sample yielded the 6 T cell receptor beta chains listed below, sequenced in a study of CD8 T cells in ankylosing spondylitis. One entry per CDR3 protein results from TCRdb running MiXCR on the 5' RACE reads. Of 250,000 to 350,000 distinct CDR3 sequences in the sample, roughly 20% were seen once. Specimen: blood, either unsorted or a sorted T cell fraction (not recorded which). These receptors came from a male donor with ankylosing spondylitis or in good health (not recorded which).

This clonotype was counted a few times. The chain combines TRBV20-1 with TRBJ2-7; TRBD1 is a possible D gene (5 bases). V gave up 2 bases and J gave up 3 bases, with 11 bases separating them. CDR1 and CDR2 from the germline V gene are DFQATT and SNEGSKA (reference sequence). The CDR3 is 13 residues long. CDR3 in amino acids: CSARSQGDYEQYV. The CDR3 region has the DNA TGCAGTGCTAGAAGCCAGGGCGACTACGAGCAGTACGTC.

In this sample, this clonotype turned up a few times. This chain links TRBV7-8 with TRBJ2-7; 12 bases map to TRBD2. Germline CDR1 is SGHVS and CDR2 is FQNEAQ. With 2 bases clipped from V and 2 bases from J, the junction kept 10 bases outside the gene matches. CDR3 length: 18 residues. The CDR3 DNA is TGTGCCAGCAGCTTATTCCCTCGGACTAGCGGGGCCACCTACGAGCAGTACGTC. This encodes CASSLFPRTSGATYEQYV.

This clonotype was recorded at least ten times. The J gene is TRBJ2-1, the V gene TRBV2; tentatively, D is TRBD2 (5 bases). The V gene's germline CDR1 is SNHLY and CDR2 FYNNEI. The CDR3 has 12 amino acids. V was clipped by 7 bases and J by 9 bases, with 13 bases between them. The CDR3 sequence is CASKGSVGEQFF. CDR3 in DNA: TGTGCCAGCAAAGGGAGTGTCGGTGAGCAGTTCTTC.

This clonotype was picked up a small number of times. CDR3 DNA sequence: TGTGCCAGCAGAAAGGCAGGGGGAAACACCGGGGAGCTGTTTTTT. It translates to CASRKAGGNTGELFF. The rearrangement links TRBV5-5 to TRBJ2-2; TRBD1 agrees at 7 bases. This CDR3 spans 15 amino acids. Germline CDR1 and CDR2: SGHKS and YYEKEE (reference sequence). V shed 5 bases and J 2 bases; nucleotides not matched to a gene: 6.

This clonotype was seen more than once but under ten times. Here the CDR3 DNA reads TGTGCCAGCAGCTTATTCGGGGCCTACAATGAGCAGTTCTTC. This translates into CASSLFGAYNEQFF. V usage is TRBV7-3 and J usage is TRBJ2-1, with a weak D call TRBD2 (5 bases). Germline CDR1 is SGHTA and CDR2 is FQGTGA. The length of the CDR3 is 14 residues. Trimming stripped 2 bases from V and 2 bases from J, with 7 bases between.

The chain employs TRBV5-1 and TRBJ1-1; D ambiguous. Trimming took off 5 bases at V and 5 bases at J, with 13 bases between the two ends. The germline gives CDR1 SGHRS, CDR2 YFSETQ. This CDR3 is 13 amino acids long. Written as DNA, the CDR3 is TGCGCCAGCAGTCTGCAGGTGCAGACTGAAGCTTTCTTT. It specifies CASSLQVQTEAFF.